This T cell receptor (beta chain) was sequenced for a study of T cells in Graves' hyperthyroidism and ophthalmopathy. Disease duration was under 3 months in the ophthalmopathy patients, who also had a Clinical Activity Score of at least 3 and a NOSPECS grade of at least 4. Amplification yielded TCR beta CDR3 regions, with RNA transcripts as the source. The study used the HTBI primer set for a first-round RT-PCR of the TCR CDR3. TCRdb analysed the multiplex PCR reads with MiXCR anew, one entry per CDR3 protein. The sample has a few hundred thousand distinct CDR3 sequences, roughly 18% seen once. Between the trimmed V and J ends, which lost 6 bases and 5 bases, there was a span of 22 bases. The CDR3 is 16 amino acids. Germline values: CDR1 LNHDA, CDR2 SQIVND (reference sequence).

The chain employs TRBV19 and TRBJ1-1, with D possibly TRBD1 on 5 matching bases. Sequenced: blood. The origin of this receptor is a man between 18 and 35 years old with Graves' ophthalmopathy. The CDR3 DNA reads as TGTGCCAGTAGCCGATATGGGGAGGGACCTGGGACTGAAGCTTTCTTT. Translating gives CASSRYGEGPGTEAFF.